These 19 T cell receptor beta chains were sequenced from one sample in a study of blood T cell repertoires in COVID-19. TCRdb's table, derived via immunoSEQ multiplex PCR, lists solely in-frame clones and lacks some. The data hold around 300,000 clones, with nearly 90% observed a single time. What was sequenced was PBMCs or T cells enriched from blood (not recorded which). Every receptor here comes from a woman in her 30s who had recovered from COVID-19.

The CDR3, as DNA: TGTGCCAGCTCACCACAGGTTCGGGAGCAGGGAGAGACCCAGTACTTC. Translated, it gives CASSPQVREQGETQYF. The chain joins TRBV18 to TRBJ2-5; D possibly corresponds to TRBD2 (6 bases). V lost 1 base and J lost 4, with 16 bases in between. CDR1 is KGHSH, CDR2 LQKENI, per germline. The CDR3 covers 16 residues.

The V call is TRBV28, the J call TRBJ1-5, with D perhaps TRBD1 (6 bases). The CDR3 runs to 14 residues. Germline values: CDR1 MDHEN, CDR2 SYDVKM. V dropped 5 bases and J dropped 0 bases, with 8 bases sitting between them. CDR3 loop: CASSRQDSNQPQHF. CDR3 nucleotide sequence: TGTGCCAGCAGTAGACAGGATAGCAATCAGCCCCAGCATTTT.

The J gene is TRBJ2-5, the V gene TRBV7-2, with TRBD2 matching over 8 bases. Trimming at V came to 9 bases and at J to 5 bases, leaving 8 bases not matched to a gene. The CDR3 contains 13 residues. Germline assignment: CDR1 SGHTA and CDR2 FQGNSA. CDR3 DNA sequence: TGTGCCAGTAAAACGGGAGGGGGGGAGACCCAGTACTTC. Its translation is CASKTGGGETQYF. Based on the CDR3 plus reference TRBV7-2 and TRBJ2-5, the full variable domain is GAGVSQSPSNKVTEKGKDVELRCDPISGHTALYWYRQSLGQGLEFLIYFQGNSAPDKSGLPSDRFSAERTGGSVSTLTIQRTQQEDSAVYLCASKTGGGETQYFGPGTRLLVL.

The chain uses TRBV7-2 and TRBJ2-5; a possible D gene is TRBD1 (5 bases). V gave up 2 bases and J gave up 0 bases, with 10 bases separating them. CDR1 is SGHTA and CDR2 is FQGNSA in the germline V gene. CDR3 size: 15 residues. As DNA, the CDR3 is TGTGCCAGCAGCTTAACAGGAGTGTACCAAGAGACCCAGTACTTC. This gives the protein CASSLTGVYQETQYF.

V and J are TRBV5-4 and TRBJ2-2; 11 positions match TRBD2. The CDR3 runs 15 residues. After removal of 5 bases from V and 5 bases from J, the junction contained 5 bases not matched to a gene. The germline CDR1 and CDR2 sequences are SGHNT and YYREEE (reference sequence). DNA of the CDR3: TGTGCCAGCAGACTAGCGGGAGTAAGAACCGGGGAGCTGTTTTTT. Protein sequence: CASRLAGVRTGELFF.

The genes are TRBV11-2 and TRBJ2-1, with TRBD2 matching 8 bases. This CDR3 has 16 residues. Germline trimming cut 5 bases from V and 4 bases from J; bases unmatched to any gene: 10. From germline, CDR1 is SGHAT and CDR2 FQNNGV. CDR3 nucleotide sequence: TGTGCCAGCAGCCCAATCAGCGGGGGATTATACAATGAGCAGTTCTTC. Amino acid sequence: CASSPISGGLYNEQFF.

This chain links TRBV28 with TRBJ1-2; D gene uncertain. This CDR3 has 13 amino acids. CDR1 and CDR2 (germline): MDHEN, SYDVKM. V gave up 1 base and J gave up 8 bases, with 11 bases separating them. This CDR3 reads CASSLFQSKGYTF. The CDR3 nucleotides are TGTGCCAGCAGTTTATTTCAGTCAAAGGGCTACACCTTC.

Only one count was recorded for this clone. The V call is TRBV6-5, the J call TRBJ2-3; 12 bases map to TRBD2. The V gene's germline CDR1 is MNHEY and CDR2 SVGAGI. This CDR3 region has 14 residues. V lost 8 bases to trimming and J lost 2 bases; unmatched junction nucleotides: 2. The CDR3 reads CASRTSGNTDTQYF. The CDR3 DNA sequence: TGTGCCAGCCGGACTAGCGGGAACACAGATACGCAGTATTTT.

In this sample, this clone turned up a few times. In DNA, the CDR3 is TGTGCCAGCAGTTACTCGAATTTTCGTGCGGACACCATATATTTT. It translates to CASSYSNFRADTIYF. This chain links TRBV6-5 with TRBJ1-3; D ambiguous. The CDR3 length is 15 residues. V lost 0 bases, J lost 8 bases, and 14 bases lay in between. Germline V gene lookup returns CDR1 MNHEY and CDR2 SVGAGI.

The chain carries TRBV19 and TRBJ1-5, with D possibly matching TRBD1 (5 bases). V lost 8 bases, J lost 1 base, and 15 bases lay in between. This CDR3 has 15 amino acids. Germline lookup yields CDR1 LNHDA and CDR2 SQIVND (reference sequence). In nucleotides, the CDR3 is TGTGCCAGTCAGGGAAATTGGGGAAGCAATCAGCCCCAGCATTTT. Encoded protein: CASQGNWGSNQPQHF.

The gene calls are TRBV4-2 and TRBJ2-1; 7 bases line up with TRBD2. Germline lookup yields CDR1 LGHNA and CDR2 YNFKEQ. This CDR3 is 16 amino acids long. With V trimmed by 2 bases and J by 5 bases, 9 bases remained unmatched. The CDR3 DNA follows: TGTGCCAGCAGCCAACGAGCGGGGAGGGAGGACAATGAGCAGTTCTTC. Encoded protein: CASSQRAGREDNEQFF.

This chain links TRBV9 with TRBJ2-1; perhaps TRBD2 as D (5 bases). CDR3 length: 14 amino acids. The germline gives CDR1 SGDLS, CDR2 YYNGEE. V was pared by 2 bases and J by 4 bases, with 10 bases between. CDR3: CASSVTKDYNEQFF. The CDR3 bases are TGTGCCAGCAGCGTGACTAAGGATTACAATGAGCAGTTCTTC.

About this clone: Other DNA sequences in this specimen translate into the identical CDR3. The chain employs TRBV28 and TRBJ2-7, with D possibly matching TRBD1 (6 bases). Germline-derived CDR1 and CDR2 are MDHEN and SYDVKM. V lost 5 bases, J lost 0 bases, and 14 bases lay in between. CDR3 size: 15 residues. The CDR3 DNA reads as TGTGCCAGCAGTCCCCCTGACAGGTCCTCCTACGAGCAGTACTTC. Amino acid sequence: CASSPPDRSSYEQYF.

The rearrangement links TRBV12-3 or TRBV12-4 to TRBJ1-2, with D possibly being TRBD1 (5 bases). V dropped 3 bases and J dropped 4 bases, with 9 bases sitting between them. The length of the CDR3 is 13 residues. The CDR3 DNA reads as TGTGCCAGCAGTTTGACAAGGGGCTATGGCTACACCTTC. This translates into CASSLTRGYGYTF.

This chain uses TRBV28 with TRBJ2-7; 10 positions match TRBD2. CDR3 length: 13 residues. Germline trimming cut 8 bases from V and 1 base from J; bases unmatched to any gene: 2. Looked up from germline, CDR1 is MDHEN and CDR2 is SYDVKM. The CDR3 DNA follows: TGTGCCAGCGGACTAGCGGCTTCCTACGAGCAGTACTTC. It encodes CASGLAASYEQYF.

The chain joins TRBV5-1 to TRBJ2-5, with D tentatively TRBD2 (6 bases). Trimming shortened V by 3 bases and J by 0 bases, and 9 bases separated the two germline ends. Germline V CDR1 and CDR2: SGHRS, YFSETQ. There are 14 residues in the CDR3. The CDR3 region has the DNA TGCGCCAGCAGCTCGGGACTCAACCAAGAGACCCAGTACTTC. Translation gives CASSSGLNQETQYF.

The chain uses TRBV5-1 and TRBJ1-2; 8 bases match TRBD1. V dropped 1 base and J dropped 8; count of bases not matched to a gene: 7. The CDR3 is 14 residues long. The germline V gene encodes CDR1 SGHRS and CDR2 YFSETQ. The CDR3 spells CASSLKGTGSGYTF. CDR3 DNA sequence: TGCGCCAGCAGCTTGAAAGGGACAGGTTCCGGCTACACCTTC.

CDR3 amino acids: CASSHGRGTSKYEQYF. As DNA, the CDR3 is TGCGCCAGCAGCCATGGCCGAGGGACATCCAAATACGAGCAGTACTTC. The chain employs TRBV4-1 and TRBJ2-7, with a possible D match to TRBD1 (6 bases). Germline CDR1 and CDR2: MGHRA and YSYEKL. The CDR3 runs 16 residues. Trimming pared 3 bases from V and 4 bases from J, leaving 19 bases between.

The chain carries TRBV7-3 and TRBJ1-3; no clear D. Trimming took off 0 bases at V and 4 bases at J, with 4 bases between the two ends. Germline-derived CDR1 and CDR2 are SGHTA and FQGTGA. The CDR3 extends over 13 amino acids. CDR3 residues: CASSLTTGNTIYF. As DNA, the CDR3 is TGTGCCAGCAGCTTAACGACAGGAAACACCATATATTTT. Based on the CDR3 plus reference TRBV7-3 and TRBJ1-3, the full variable domain is GAGVSQTPSNKVTEKGKYVELRCDPISGHTALYWYRQSLGQGPEFLIYFQGTGAADDSGLPNDRFFAVRPEGSVSTLKIQRTERGDSAVYLCASSLTTGNTIYFGEGSWLTVV.